The rows below give T cell receptor beta chains drawn from one sample of a study of identical twins. TCRdb analysed the 5' RACE reads with MiXCR anew, one entry per CDR3 protein. The sample lists 690,000 or so distinct CDR3 sequences; approximately 6.1% were seen once. The sample taken for sequencing was naive T cells sorted from blood. The receptors were sampled from a man aged 18 to 29 in good health. Each CDR3 is given with its conserved first and last residue. D genes are given only for firm matches. Clone size appears in some rows only: once, few, many, or a class for an expanded clone.

clone size | J gene | V gene | D gene | CDR3 DNA | CDR3 protein
many | TRBJ2-1 | TRBV24-1 | . | TGTGCCACCAGTCCCGAAGGGAATGAGCAGTTCTTC | CATSPEGNEQFF
. | TRBJ1-1 | TRBV12-3/TRBV12-4 | TRBD1 | TGTGCCAGCAGTTCCTCTGCAGGGGGAGGGAACACTGAAGCTTTCTTT | CASSSSAGGGNTEAFF
many | TRBJ2-1 | TRBV20-1 | . | TGCAGTGCTAGCCGTCGACAGAACAATGAGCAGTTCTTC | CSASRRQNNEQFF
few | TRBJ2-5 | TRBV5-1 | . | TGCGCCAGCATGGGGGACCGGATTGAGACCCAGTACTTC | CASMGDRIETQYF
few | TRBJ2-3 | TRBV24-1 | TRBD2 | TGTGCCACCAAGGCTAGCGGGAGAATGGATACGCAGTATTTT | CATKASGRMDTQYF
few | TRBJ2-4 | TRBV28 | . | TGTGCCAGCAGTTTGGCGGGAAACATTCAGTACTTC | CASSLAGNIQYF
. | TRBJ2-7 | TRBV5-1 | TRBD2 | TGCGCCAGCAGTAGTTCCGCTAGCGGGAGGTCATCTACCACCTACGAGCAGTACTTC | CASSSSASGRSSTTYEQYF
many | TRBJ2-7 | TRBV20-1 | . | TGCAGTGCTAGGATAACGGGAGAGCAGTACTTC | CSARITGEQYF
many | TRBJ1-2 | TRBV20-1 | . | TGCAGTGCTAGATGGCAGCCGAATGGCTACACCTTC | CSARWQPNGYTF
. | TRBJ2-1 | TRBV5-1 | . | TGCGCCAGCAGCTTGGGACAGACGTCTGGGAATGAGCAGTTCTTC | CASSLGQTSGNEQFF
few | TRBJ2-5 | TRBV4-3 | TRBD1 | TGCGCCAGCAGCCAAGGGCTTCGCAGGGGGCAAGAGACCCAGTACTTC | CASSQGLRRGQETQYF
many | TRBJ2-1 | TRBV20-1 | . | TGCAGTGCTAGAGAAACCGGGACCCCCAATGAGCAGTTCTTC | CSARETGTPNEQFF
many | TRBJ2-5 | TRBV20-1 | . | TGCAGTGCTACCACCGGACGCTCTGAGGAGACCCAGTACTTC | CSATTGRSEETQYF
. | TRBJ2-1 | TRBV4-3 | . | TGCGCCAGCAGCCAAGTGGACAGAGACTACAATGAGCAGTTCTTC | CASSQVDRDYNEQFF
few | TRBJ2-1 | TRBV12-3/TRBV12-4 | . | TGTGCCAGCAGTTTCGGCAGGGCGAATGAGCAGTTCTTC | CASSFGRANEQFF
many | TRBJ2-7 | TRBV27 | TRBD1 | TGTGCCAGCAGCCCCTCGGGACAGGGCTACGAGCAGTACTTC | CASSPSGQGYEQYF
. | TRBJ2-2 | TRBV20-1 | . | TGCAGTGCTAGATTTCGAGGGAGCGTGAACACCGGGGAGCTGTTTTTT | CSARFRGSVNTGELFF
few | TRBJ2-7 | TRBV6-2/TRBV6-3 | TRBD2 | TGTGCCAGCAGTTACCCTCTAGCGGGAGTTACCTACGAGCAGTACTTC | CASSYPLAGVTYEQYF
many | TRBJ2-3 | TRBV5-1 | . | TGCGCCAGCAGCTTGGAGGTCGTTGAGCGGATTAAAGATACGCAGTATTTT | CASSLEVVERIKDTQYF
. | TRBJ1-6 | TRBV27 | TRBD1 | TGTGCCAGCAGCTGGGACAGGGGGAATTCACCCCTCCACTTT | CASSWDRGNSPLHF
many | TRBJ2-1 | TRBV20-1 | TRBD2 | TGCAGTGCTAGAGATGTTAGACTAGCGGGAGGACCCCTTTACAATGAGCAGTTCTTC | CSARDVRLAGGPLYNEQFF
many | TRBJ2-3 | TRBV7-8 | . | TGTGCCAGCAGCTTAGCCAGGGCTAGTTCCCCAGATACGCAGTATTTT | CASSLARASSPDTQYF
few | TRBJ2-7 | TRBV9 | . | TGTGCCAGCAGGGGGGCGCCACGAACATTAAACTACGAGCAGTACTTC | CASRGAPRTLNYEQYF
few | TRBJ1-2 | TRBV5-6 | . | TGTGCCAGCAGTAGGTCGACAGAAGGCTACACCTTC | CASSRSTEGYTF
. | TRBJ2-5 | TRBV27 | . | TGTGCCAGCAGTCCGACCTTATATGGGTGGCAAGAGACCCAGTACTTC | CASSPTLYGWQETQYF
. | TRBJ1-4 | TRBV20-1 | . | TGCAGTGCTACAGGAACTAATGAAAAACTGTTTTTT | CSATGTNEKLFF
few | TRBJ1-1 | TRBV7-2 | . | TGTGCCAGCAGCCCCCGGCCGGGAGGGAACACTGAAGCTTTCTTT | CASSPRPGGNTEAFF
many | TRBJ2-1 | TRBV5-1 | TRBD2 | TGCGCCAGCAGAGCGGGAGGGAACAATGAGCAGTTCTTC | CASRAGGNNEQFF
few | TRBJ2-1 | TRBV6-1 | TRBD2 | TGTGCCAGCAATCTAGCGGGAGGGCTCTACAATGAGCAGTTCTTC | CASNLAGGLYNEQFF
many | TRBJ2-5 | TRBV12-3/TRBV12-4 | TRBD2 | TGTGCCAGCAGTTTTAGCGGGAGGCGGGAGACCCAGTACTTC | CASSFSGRRETQYF
few | TRBJ1-2 | TRBV6-5 | . | TGTGCCAGCCTCGGGACTCCCTATGGCTACACCTTC | CASLGTPYGYTF
many | TRBJ2-3 | TRBV4-1 | . | TGCGCCAGCAGCCAGCGAGCAGGTGATACGCAGTATTTT | CASSQRAGDTQYF
few | TRBJ2-6 | TRBV28 | . | TGTGCCAGCAGTCCCCCGGGGATCGGCTCTGGGGCCAACGTCCTGACTTTC | CASSPPGIGSGANVLTF
. | TRBJ2-4 | TRBV28 | TRBD2 | TGTGCCAGCAGTTTAGCAGCGGGAGAGGGAAACATTCAGTACTTC | CASSLAAGEGNIQYF
many | TRBJ1-1 | TRBV20-1 | TRBD1 | TGCAGTGCGTCCACAGGGGGCACTGAAGCTTTCTTT | CSASTGGTEAFF
. | TRBJ2-1 | TRBV25-1 | TRBD1 | TGTGCCAGCAGTGACCGGGGGACAGGGAACAATGAGCAGTTCTTC | CASSDRGTGNNEQFF
many | TRBJ2-1 | TRBV27 | . | TGTGCCAGCAGTTTCCGGACAGAAGATTACTACAATGAGCAGTTCTTC | CASSFRTEDYYNEQFF
many | TRBJ2-7 | TRBV15 | TRBD1 | TGTGCCACCAGCAGAGATCCAGGACAGGTCTTCGAGCAGTACTTC | CATSRDPGQVFEQYF
. | TRBJ2-1 | TRBV12-3/TRBV12-4 | TRBD2 | TGTGCCAGCAGTTTACGGGCTAGCGGCATCTACAATGAGCAGTTCTTC | CASSLRASGIYNEQFF
once | TRBJ2-1 | TRBV24-1 | . | TGTGCCACCAGTGAAACACCAGGGCCGCCGACGAGCTCCTACAATGAGCAGTTCTTC | CATSETPGPPTSSYNEQFF
many | TRBJ1-2 | TRBV7-9 | . | TGTGCCAGCAGCTTAGGAGTTAGGAGTGGCTACACCTTC | CASSLGVRSGYTF
many | TRBJ2-3 | TRBV12-3/TRBV12-4 | . | TGTGCCAGCACACCTACCCCAGCAGGCAGACGAGGGACCGGGGCTAATACGCAGTATTTT | CASTPTPAGRRGTGANTQYF
many | TRBJ2-1 | TRBV12-3/TRBV12-4 | . | TGTGCCAGCAGTGACGGCAATTACAATGAGCAGTTCTTC | CASSDGNYNEQFF
few | TRBJ2-2 | TRBV11-1 | TRBD1 | TGTGCCAGCAGCACCGACCGGGACAGGGGGGACACCGGGGAGCTGTTTTTT | CASSTDRDRGDTGELFF
few | TRBJ2-5 | TRBV20-1 | TRBD2 | TGCAGTGCAGCCGGACTAGCGGGGATACAAGAGACCCAGTACTTC | CSAAGLAGIQETQYF
few | TRBJ2-1 | TRBV6-1 | . | TGTGCCAGCAGTCAGACCCCACAGGGTGAGCAGTTCTTC | CASSQTPQGEQFF
many | TRBJ2-2 | TRBV12-3/TRBV12-4 | . | TGTGCCAGCTCTCGGGGCCCAGCCGGGGAGCTGTTTTTT | CASSRGPAGELFF
many | TRBJ2-5 | TRBV29-1 | . | TGCAGCGTTGAACTGGGCCCGGGGGAGACCCAGTACTTC | CSVELGPGETQYF
many | TRBJ2-3 | TRBV2 | TRBD2 | TGTGCCAGCAGTTCGGTTTCCAGCGGGGAAAGCACAGATACGCAGTATTTT | CASSSVSSGESTDTQYF
many | TRBJ2-1 | TRBV29-1 | TRBD2 | TGCAGCGCCGAACGGCGGGAGTGGGGGAATGAGCAGTTCTTC | CSAERREWGNEQFF
many | TRBJ2-1 | TRBV9 | TRBD2 | TGTGCCAGCAGCGGACGGACTAGCGGGAGTTACAATGAGCAGTTCTTC | CASSGRTSGSYNEQFF
few | TRBJ1-4 | TRBV5-1 | TRBD1 | TGCGCCAGCAGCTCGGGAAGGACAGGGACTAATGAAAAACTGTTTTTT | CASSSGRTGTNEKLFF
. | TRBJ2-7 | TRBV25-1 | TRBD1 | TGTGCCAGCAGTGATCTGCAGGGACAGGGGTCCTACGAGCAGTACTTC | CASSDLQGQGSYEQYF
many | TRBJ2-1 | TRBV11-2 | . | TGTGCCAGCAGCTTAGGCGGGGCACGTGAGCAGTTCTTC | CASSLGGAREQFF
. | TRBJ2-1 | TRBV12-3/TRBV12-4 | TRBD2 | TGTGCCAGCAGTCGTTCCCTAGCGGGAGGGCGGGGGACTAACAATGAGCAGTTCTTC | CASSRSLAGGRGTNNEQFF
. | TRBJ2-1 | TRBV20-1 | . | TGCAGTGCTGGAGGACAGCTGACCTCCTACAATGAGCAGTTCTTC | CSAGGQLTSYNEQFF
. | TRBJ2-1 | TRBV20-1 | . | TGCAGTGCTAGAGTGACAGAGTCCTACAATGAGCAGTTCTTC | CSARVTESYNEQFF
many | TRBJ2-2 | TRBV12-3/TRBV12-4 | . | TGTGCCAGCACCGCGAGCGGGGAGCTGTTTTTT | CASTASGELFF